This TCR beta chain stems from a study of blood T cell repertoires in COVID-19 (dated by TCRdb to 2019 to 2021). Regarding the research as a whole: Collaborator samples came from the United States, Italy and Spain and covered acute and convalescent phases of COVID-19. The prospective study material was composed of cDNA or gDNA derived from T cells, B-cell-depleted T cells, or PBMCs. Deeply sampled blood TCRbeta repertoires from subjects exposed to, actively infected with, or recovered from COVID-19 were included in the dataset. The repertoires were made available in a free public database intended to serve as a resource for research on the immune response to SARS-CoV-2. Samples came from the ongoing ImmuneRACE study (first 160 participants) plus 1,254 subjects from 6 global collaborators. A de-identified subject ID, COVID-19 status, age in years and sex were almost always included in the sample metadata. Where HLA class I and class II types were available, the types were taken from metadata supplied by the sample provider, not from assay-based typing. Study-wide conclusions, independent of this receptor: How much clinical and demographic metadata was included differed by source and by participant, and the metadata was provided uncurated.

V has 7 bases trimmed and J has 0 bases trimmed; junction bases matching no gene number 8. Its CDR3 holds 16 amino acids, cysteine through phenylalanine. The read is trimmed to its CDR3 DNA, 48 bases read in frame from base 1. Per the germline V gene, SGHRS is the CDR1 and YFSETQ is the CDR2. The immunoSEQ Assay, a bias-controlled multiplex PCR, was used to amplify TCRbeta CDR3 regions from genomic DNA. The authors processed their data as follows. Within the assay, amplification of reference gene primers was used to estimate how many nucleated cells each sample contained. To quantify the absolute abundance of each unique TCRbeta CDR3 rearrangement, sequence reads were collapsed and filtered. Productive Simpson clonality was computed per sample as the square root of Simpson's diversity index over productive rearrangements. Drawn from immuneACCESS, this table holds only the in-frame rearrangements with V and J called that TCRdb kept. Clones are partly lost; checked studies trace under half to an unresolved V gene and leave the rest unexplained. V and J calls and clone size are copied from that table; D and trimming were computed from the DNA. In this sample the table shows 300,000 to 400,000 clones, 88% of which occur a single time. 1.5% to 2% of the sample is taken by the ten largest.

One collaborating source in Seattle enrolled patients while the patients were actively infected and followed the patients over time throughout the course of disease. Collaborating institutions collected whole blood in K2EDTA tubes following their own protocols. For TCRbeta analysis, collaborators shipped samples as frozen whole blood, isolated PBMCs, or DNA extracted from either of those sample types. A remark on this clone: The antigen it binds to is not known. Base qualities were left out, and no much larger clone turns up one base away.

Material for sequencing was peripheral blood. The TCR comes from a woman younger than 45 with COVID-19, enrolled during active disease. In this chain, TRBV5-1 is recombined with TRBJ2-3, with 10 junctional bases fitting TRBD2. The nucleotides are TGCGCCAGCCACCCGGGACTAGCGCCCAGCACAGATACGCAGTATTTT. Protein translation: CASHPGLAPSTDTQYF.